The TCR beta chain under discussion was sequenced for a study of TIL therapy for anti-PD-1-resistant metastatic lung cancer. Study-wide context: Half of patients were current or former smokers.

Described time point: pre-treatment sample, taken before nivolumab and TIL therapy. V was shortened by 4 bases and J by 7 bases, with 10 bases between the two germline ends. Germline V gene sequence: CDR1 MNHNS, CDR2 SASEGT. The CDR3 is made up of 12 amino acids. The libraries were made with immunoSEQ v3. TCRdb's table, derived via immunoSEQ multiplex PCR, lists solely in-frame clones and lacks some. Of tens of thousands of clones in the sample, around 80% were seen once. This sample comprised blood, obtained at baseline. This receptor was identified in a man aged 65 to 85 with non-small cell lung cancer. The rearrangement uses TRBV6-1 and TRBJ1-1; tentatively, D is TRBD1 (6 bases). Here the CDR3 reads CASSGDTLEAFF. The CDR3 DNA is TGTGCCAGCAGTGGGGACACCCTTGAAGCTTTCTTT.